The source of this T cell receptor beta chain is a study of early T cells in non-severe SARS-CoV-2 infection. Turning to the study itself: Bulk RNA from unsorted whole blood was sequenced; chains were unpaired. Overall study results and limits: Private and CD4 specificities were missed by VDJdb matching, skewed to anti-spike CD8.

Each single cDNA molecule received a unique molecular identifier. TCRdb analysed the 5' RACE reads with MiXCR anew, one entry per CDR3 protein. The table has tens of thousands of distinct CDR3 sequences, 10% to 15% seen once; the top ten hold around 4.5%. V lost 7 bases, J lost 0 bases, and 22 bases lay in between. This CDR3 is built from 18 residues. The V gene's germline CDR1 is MNHNY and CDR2 SVGAGI (reference sequence). Of note for this clonotype: What it binds is not known.

The chain joins TRBV6-6 to TRBJ1-5; D remains unclear. This receptor was identified in an adult who was a healthcare worker with PCR-confirmed SARS-CoV-2 infection or an uninfected control (not recorded which). Specimen: whole blood. In nucleotides, the CDR3 is TGTGCCAGCACGCCCGAGGACCCGACCCCCTATAGCAATCAGCCCCAGCATTTT. Its protein product is CASTPEDPTPYSNQPQHF.